Following are 27 T cell receptor beta chains from one sample sequenced in a study of CD8 T cells in Susac syndrome. RNA was extracted with the RNeasy kit, and a quantity of about 0.5 to 1 ug was reverse transcribed using random hexamers. Each CDR3 protein is one row after TCRdb ran MiXCR on the immunoSEQ multiplex PCR reads. The profile shows hundreds of thousands of distinct CDR3 sequences, 92% of them singletons. Sequences were obtained from CD8+ T cells from PBMCs. Receptor source: a human donor with multiple sclerosis.

CDR3 sequence reads: CASSQTGNEQYF. As DNA, the CDR3 is TGTGCCAGCAGCCAGACAGGGAACGAGCAGTACTTC. The rearrangement links TRBV7-9 to TRBJ2-7; 7 nucleotides align to TRBD1. The CDR3 extends over 12 amino acids. Germline values: CDR1 SEHNR, CDR2 FQNEAQ (reference sequence). Trimming removed 5 bases from V and 5 bases from J; junction bases left unmatched: 3.

J is TRBJ2-7 and V is TRBV6-5, with 9 bases lining up with TRBD2. Trimming took 0 bases from V and 1 from J; bases not matched to a gene: 1. This CDR3 comprises 15 residues. The germline V gene has CDR1 MNHEY and CDR2 SVGAGI. This chain's CDR3 is CASSYSSGGSYEQYF. CDR3 sequence (DNA): TGTGCCAGCAGTTACTCCAGCGGGGGGTCCTACGAGCAGTACTTC.

The chain employs TRBV4-3 and TRBJ1-1; D remains unclear. CDR3 length equals 16 residues. Germline lookup yields CDR1 LGHNA and CDR2 YSLEER. Trimming cost V 1 base and J 0 bases, with 12 bases left between them. CDR3 in amino acids: CASSQGSRAMNTEAFF. In nucleotides, the CDR3 is TGCGCCAGCAGCCAAGGGTCAAGGGCCATGAACACTGAAGCTTTCTTT.

This rearrangement joins TRBV3-1 to TRBJ2-1; 9 bases are shared with TRBD2. The CDR3 sequence is 15 residues long. The V gene's germline CDR1 is LGHDT and CDR2 YNNKEL (reference sequence). The J segment lost 4 bases and the V segment lost 0 bases, leaving 1 base of the junction unmatched. The CDR3 is CASSQELAGYNEQFF. In DNA form, the CDR3 reads TGTGCCAGCAGCCAAGAGCTAGCGGGGTACAATGAGCAGTTCTTC.

CDR3 in amino acids: CSVVEVGAFF. The CDR3 nucleotides read TGCAGCGTTGTTGAGGTTGGAGCTTTCTTT. This chain connects TRBV29-1 to TRBJ1-1; D is undetermined. Trimming left V 4 bases short and J 10 bases short, with 10 bases between. Looked up from germline, CDR1 is SQVTM and CDR2 is ANQGSEA. The CDR3 is 10 amino acids.

The J gene is TRBJ1-1, the V gene TRBV4-2; no clear D gene. Germline V lookup: CDR1 LGHNA, CDR2 YNFKEQ. V shed 8 bases and J shed 4 bases, with 8 bases lying between them. There are 11 residues in the CDR3. In DNA form, the CDR3 reads TGTGCCAGCCAGAGAGGCACTGAAGCTTTCTTT. The encoded protein is CASQRGTEAFF.

The V call is TRBV7-8, the J call TRBJ2-2; 7 bases are a match to TRBD1. Per the germline V gene, CDR1 is SGHVS and CDR2 is FQNEAQ. J lost 1 base, V lost 3 bases, and 5 bases had no gene match. This CDR3 has 16 residues. CDR3 loop: CASSFPGQLNTGELFF. In DNA, the CDR3 is TGTGCCAGCAGCTTCCCGGGACAGTTGAACACCGGGGAGCTGTTTTTT. The variable domain in full, with the rest retrieved from reference TRBV7-8 and TRBJ2-2, is GAGVSQSPRYKVAKRGQDVALRCDPISGHVSLFWYQQALGQGPEFLTYFQNEAQLDKSGLPSDRFFAERPEGSVSTLKIQRTQQEDSAVYLCASSFPGQLNTGELFFGEGSRLTVL.

This clonotype was seen a few times. The chain combines TRBV6-2 or TRBV6-3 with TRBJ2-7; 10 bases are shared with TRBD2. Germline V gives CDR1 MNHEY, CDR2 SVGEGT. The CDR3 has 14 amino acids. J gave up 2 bases and V 4 bases, and 2 bases lay outside the gene matches. The CDR3 region is CASSFLAGAYEQYF. DNA of the CDR3: TGTGCCAGCAGTTTTCTAGCGGGAGCCTACGAGCAGTACTTC.

This clonotype was counted only a few times. This chain joins TRBV4-3 and TRBJ1-2; a weak D match, TRBD1 (6 bases). The CDR3 has 15 amino acids. V lost 0 bases and J 2 bases, leaving 10 bases between the germline ends. The germline CDR1 and CDR2 sequences are LGHNA and YSLEER. The CDR3 spells CASSQDHRANYGYTF. The CDR3 bases are TGCGCCAGCAGCCAAGACCACAGGGCAAACTATGGCTACACCTTC.

V is TRBV30 and J is TRBJ1-2; a possible D gene is TRBD1 (6 bases). The germline V gene has CDR1 GTSNPN and CDR2 SVGIG (reference sequence). This CDR3 has 18 amino acids. V lost 1 base and J 5 bases, leaving 26 bases between the germline ends. This chain's CDR3 is CAWSDNGEEGVILYGYTF. The CDR3 region has the DNA TGTGCCTGGAGTGATAACGGGGAAGAGGGGGTGATACTATATGGCTACACCTTC.

The chain joins TRBV2 to TRBJ1-5; unclear D gene. This CDR3 comprises 13 residues. Germline V gives CDR1 SNHLY, CDR2 FYNNEI. V lost 1 base, J lost 7 bases, and 8 bases lay in between. In DNA form, the CDR3 reads TGTGCCAGCAGTGAAGGCAACCGACAGCCCCAGCATTTT. This encodes CASSEGNRQPQHF.

DNA for the CDR3: TGCAGTGCTAGAGATATGACGGGGGTGCCCACAGATACGCAGTATTTT. It encodes CSARDMTGVPTDTQYF. The chain uses TRBV20-1 and TRBJ2-3; a weak D match, TRBD2 (6 bases). CDR1 and CDR2 (germline): DFQATT, SNEGSKA (reference sequence). This CDR3 is built from 16 residues. Between the trimmed V and J ends, which lost 0 bases and 2 bases, there was a span of 15 bases.

The chain carries TRBV24-1 and TRBJ2-2; 9 nucleotides line up with TRBD1. J was trimmed by 6 bases and V by 7 bases; bases with no gene match: 5. The germline V gene has CDR1 KGHDR and CDR2 SFDVKD. This CDR3 spans 14 amino acids. The CDR3 DNA reads as TGTGCCACCAGCCCCGGGACAGGGCCCGGGGAGCTGTTTTTT. Amino acids: CATSPGTGPGELFF.

J is TRBJ2-1 and V is TRBV5-4; 12 positions match TRBD1. Germline CDR1 and CDR2: SGHNT and YYREEE (reference sequence). This CDR3 has 15 residues. The J segment lost 8 bases and the V segment lost 4 bases, leaving 7 bases of the junction unmatched. Written as DNA, the CDR3 is TGTGCCAGCAGCAAGGGACAGGGGGCGAAAGATGAGCAGTTCTTC. Protein product: CASSKGQGAKDEQFF.

The CDR3 DNA reads TGTGCCAGCAGTTACTCCCCTTATCAGCCCCAGCATTTT. Translating gives CASSYSPYQPQHF. The V gene is TRBV6-5, the J gene TRBJ1-5; no clear D. V was cut by 0 bases and J by 5 bases, with 5 bases left in between. Germline-derived CDR1 and CDR2 are MNHEY and SVGAGI. This CDR3 is built from 13 residues.

The V call is TRBV4-3, the J call TRBJ2-1; 7 positions match TRBD2. Germline values: CDR1 LGHNA, CDR2 YSLEER. The CDR3 contains 20 residues. The ends lost 0 bases at V and 5 bases at J; junction bases unmatched: 19. In DNA, the CDR3 is TGCGCCAGCAGCCAAGACGGGAGGTCTAATAAGTGGGTGAGGAACAATGAGCAGTTCTTC. Its translation: CASSQDGRSNKWVRNNEQFF.

The chain recombines TRBV4-3 with TRBJ2-1; possibly TRBD1 for D (5 bases). V lost 1 base to trimming and J lost 5 bases, with 9 bases between them. Germline lookup yields CDR1 LGHNA and CDR2 YSLEER. This CDR3 comprises 14 residues. Written as DNA, the CDR3 is TGCGCCAGCAGCCAAGGGCTAGGGGACAATGAGCAGTTCTTC. Encoded protein: CASSQGLGDNEQFF.

The chain links TRBV2 to TRBJ2-7; D unclear. CDR1 and CDR2 from the germline V gene are SNHLY and FYNNEI. V shed 7 bases and J shed 4 bases, with 8 bases lying between them. The CDR3 sequence is 11 residues long. The CDR3 bases are TGTGCCAGCATAGCCGGGTACGAGCAGTACTTC. Protein product: CASIAGYEQYF.

The CDR3 DNA sequence: TGTGCCAGCGTGATCTCTGGGGCCAACGTCCTGACTTTC. It yields the protein CASVISGANVLTF. V and J are TRBV2 and TRBJ2-6; D call uncertain. Looked up from germline, CDR1 is SNHLY and CDR2 is FYNNEI. V was pared by 8 bases and J by 0 bases, with 5 bases between. This CDR3 is 13 amino acids long.

The chain carries TRBV27 and TRBJ2-7; D possibly corresponds to TRBD1 (6 bases). Trimming cost V 1 base and J 7 bases, with 11 bases left between them. The CDR3 runs to 13 residues. Germline CDR1 MNHEY, CDR2 SMNVEV (reference sequence). CDR3 sequence: CASSLWLGAEQYF. The CDR3 DNA reads TGTGCCAGCAGTTTATGGTTGGGGGCTGAGCAGTACTTC.

This clonotype was seen a few times. The chain couples TRBV19 to TRBJ2-1; 12 bases are a match to TRBD2. CDR1 and CDR2 (germline): LNHDA, SQIVND (reference sequence). CDR3 length: 14 amino acids. The J segment lost 7 bases and the V segment lost 5 bases, leaving 3 bases of the junction unmatched. The CDR3 reads CASSALAGGNEQFF. DNA for the CDR3: TGTGCCAGTAGTGCACTAGCGGGAGGAAATGAGCAGTTCTTC.

This rearrangement joins TRBV29-1 to TRBJ2-7; D remains unclear. The V gene lost 1 base and the J gene lost 0 bases, with 16 bases spanning the gap. This CDR3 has 16 amino acids. CDR1 SQVTM and CDR2 ANQGSEA come from the germline V gene. The CDR3 sequence is CSVEAGTAANSYEQYF. The CDR3 region has the DNA TGCAGCGTTGAAGCGGGCACCGCCGCCAACTCCTACGAGCAGTACTTC.

The V call is TRBV7-9, the J call TRBJ2-7, with a tentative D call TRBD1 (6 bases). Between the trimmed V and J ends, which lost 5 bases and 1 base, there was a span of 12 bases. Looked up from germline, CDR1 is SEHNR and CDR2 is FQNEAQ (reference sequence). The length of the CDR3 is 14 residues. CDR3 nucleotides: TGTGCCAGCAGCCCTACCACAGGGTCCTACGAGCAGTACTTC. Protein sequence: CASSPTTGSYEQYF.

The gene calls are TRBV5-1 and TRBJ2-7; D is unresolved. V was shortened by 1 base and J by 3 bases, with 11 bases between the two germline ends. There are 14 residues in the CDR3. Germline V gene lookup returns CDR1 SGHRS and CDR2 YFSETQ. CDR3 in amino acids: CASSLFENLYEQYF. Written as DNA, the CDR3 is TGCGCCAGCAGCTTGTTTGAAAACCTCTACGAGCAGTACTTC.

The V call is TRBV6-5, the J call TRBJ1-2; D uncertain. The germline V gene has CDR1 MNHEY and CDR2 SVGAGI. V was clipped by 0 bases and J by 5 bases, with 1 base between them. This CDR3 is 11 amino acids long. CDR3 sequence reads: CASSYSYGYTF. The CDR3, as DNA: TGTGCCAGCAGTTACTCGTATGGCTACACCTTC.

V and J are TRBV19 and TRBJ1-2; TRBD1 agrees at 9 bases. J lost 3 bases, V lost 10 bases, and 9 bases had no gene match. The germline gives CDR1 LNHDA, CDR2 SQIVND (reference sequence). The CDR3 spans 14 residues. The CDR3 DNA is TGTGCCACGGAGACAGGGGGGGACGACTATGGCTACACCTTC. Translating gives CATETGGDDYGYTF.

The genes are TRBV12-3 or TRBV12-4 and TRBJ2-7; TRBD2 is a possible D gene (5 bases). There are 15 residues in the CDR3. V shed 3 bases and J shed 3 bases, with 15 bases lying between them. The CDR3 protein is CASSFGSGSYYEQYF. The DNA of the CDR3 is TGTGCCAGCAGTTTTGGTTCTGGGAGTTACTACGAGCAGTACTTC.